This T cell receptor (beta chain) was found in a study of CD4 T cells in relation to SARS-CoV-2 and coronaviruses. Study at large: Crossreactive spike epitopes shared across donors were mapped to their HLA restriction.

Turning to this clone: Its antigen is currently unknown.

Before the COVID-19 pandemic, during about 2011-2018, CD4+ T cells were taken from unexposed donors. CDR3 size: 13 residues. Trimming stripped 5 bases from V and 2 bases from J, with 9 bases between. Germline values: CDR1 SEHNR, CDR2 FQNEAQ (reference sequence). Study-level points and caveats: Pre-pandemic and post-infection samples never came from the same donor. The cross-reactivity analysis covered only spike protein, not other viral proteins. In around 67% of donors, memory CD4+ clonotypes crossrecognized SARS-CoV-2 and at least one common cold coronavirus spike.

The table came from immunoSEQ multiplex PCR; TCRdb's copy has only in-frame clones and leaves some out. The sample contains approximately 59,000 clones, 85% to 90% of which appear only once. The sequencing sample was made of memory CD4+ T cells from PBMCs. V is TRBV7-9 and J is TRBJ1-2; D is possibly TRBD1 (5 bases). The sequence came from a human donor in good health. The CDR3 coding sequence is TGTGCCAGCAGCGTTACAGGCAACTATGGCTACACCTTC. Residues: CASSVTGNYGYTF.